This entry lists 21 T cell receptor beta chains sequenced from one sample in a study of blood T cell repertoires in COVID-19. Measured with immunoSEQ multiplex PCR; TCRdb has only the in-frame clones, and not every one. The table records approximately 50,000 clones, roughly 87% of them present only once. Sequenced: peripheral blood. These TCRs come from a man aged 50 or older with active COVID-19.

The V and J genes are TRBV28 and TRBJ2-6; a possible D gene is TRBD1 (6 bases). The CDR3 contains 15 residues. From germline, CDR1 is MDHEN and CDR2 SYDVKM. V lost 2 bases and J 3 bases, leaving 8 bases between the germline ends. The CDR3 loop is CASSLNRDGANVLTF. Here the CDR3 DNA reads TGTGCCAGCAGTTTAAACAGGGATGGGGCCAACGTCCTGACTTTC.

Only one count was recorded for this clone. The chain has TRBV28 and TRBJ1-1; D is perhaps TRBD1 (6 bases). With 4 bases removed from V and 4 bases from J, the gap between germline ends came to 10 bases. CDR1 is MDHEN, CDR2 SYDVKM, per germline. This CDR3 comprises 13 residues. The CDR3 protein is CASSSTGPTEAFF. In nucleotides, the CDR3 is TGTGCCAGCAGTTCCACAGGGCCCACTGAAGCTTTCTTT.

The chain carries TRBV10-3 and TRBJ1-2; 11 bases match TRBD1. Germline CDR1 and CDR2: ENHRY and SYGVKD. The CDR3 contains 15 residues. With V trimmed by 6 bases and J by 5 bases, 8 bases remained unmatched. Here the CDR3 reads CAISVGTGGEYGYTF. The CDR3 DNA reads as TGTGCCATCAGCGTAGGGACAGGGGGAGAGTATGGCTACACCTTC.

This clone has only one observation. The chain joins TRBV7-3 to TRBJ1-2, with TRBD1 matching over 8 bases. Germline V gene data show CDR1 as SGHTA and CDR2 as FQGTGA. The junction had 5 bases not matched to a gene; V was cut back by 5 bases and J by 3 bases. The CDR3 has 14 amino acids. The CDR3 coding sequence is TGTGCCAGCAGCCGGACAGGGCTCGACTATGGCTACACCTTC. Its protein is CASSRTGLDYGYTF.

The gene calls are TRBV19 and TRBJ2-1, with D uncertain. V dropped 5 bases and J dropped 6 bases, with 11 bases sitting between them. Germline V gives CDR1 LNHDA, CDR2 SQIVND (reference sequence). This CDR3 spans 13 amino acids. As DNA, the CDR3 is TGTGCCAGTAGTCCTCTTATCGGCAATGAGCAGTTCTTC. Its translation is CASSPLIGNEQFF.

CDR3 sequence (DNA): TGTGCCAGCTCACCGGGGGCGAAGAGGACCTACGAGCAGTACTTC. This codes for CASSPGAKRTYEQYF. V and J are TRBV18 and TRBJ2-7, with D possibly being TRBD1 (6 bases). The CDR3 loop spans 15 amino acids. Germline lookup yields CDR1 KGHSH and CDR2 LQKENI. The V end lost 3 bases, the J end lost 2 bases, and 14 bases lay between the germline ends. Full variable domain (remainder filled in from reference TRBV18 and TRBJ2-7): NAGVMQNPRHLVRRRGQEARLRCSPMKGHSHVYWYRQLPEEGLKFMVYLQKENIIDESGMPKERFSAEFPKEGPSILRIQQVVRGDSAAYFCASSPGAKRTYEQYFGPGTRLTVT.

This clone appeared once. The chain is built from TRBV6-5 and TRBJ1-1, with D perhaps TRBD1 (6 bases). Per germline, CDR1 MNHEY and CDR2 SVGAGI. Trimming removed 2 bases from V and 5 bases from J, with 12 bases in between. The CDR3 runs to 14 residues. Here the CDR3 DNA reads TGTGCCAGCAGTTACCGGGGGGCAGGGACTGAAGCTTTCTTT. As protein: CASSYRGAGTEAFF.

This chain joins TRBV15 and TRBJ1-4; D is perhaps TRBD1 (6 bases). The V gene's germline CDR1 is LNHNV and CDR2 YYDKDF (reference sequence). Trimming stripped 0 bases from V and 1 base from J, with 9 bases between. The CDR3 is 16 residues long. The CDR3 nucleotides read TGTGCCACCAGCAGAGATACACAGGGAACTAATGAAAAACTGTTTTTT. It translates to CATSRDTQGTNEKLFF.

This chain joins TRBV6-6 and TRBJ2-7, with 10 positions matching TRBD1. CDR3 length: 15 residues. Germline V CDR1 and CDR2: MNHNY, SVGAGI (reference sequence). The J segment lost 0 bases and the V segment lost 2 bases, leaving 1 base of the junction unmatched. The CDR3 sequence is CASSYRDRGSYEQYF. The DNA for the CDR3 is TGTGCCAGCAGTTACAGGGACAGGGGCTCCTACGAGCAGTACTTC.

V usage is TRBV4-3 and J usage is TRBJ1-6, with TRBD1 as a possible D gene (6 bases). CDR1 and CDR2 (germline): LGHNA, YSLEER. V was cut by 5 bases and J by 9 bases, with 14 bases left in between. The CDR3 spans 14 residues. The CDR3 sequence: CASSETGIASPLHF. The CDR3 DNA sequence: TGCGCCAGCAGCGAGACAGGTATCGCTTCACCCCTCCACTTT.

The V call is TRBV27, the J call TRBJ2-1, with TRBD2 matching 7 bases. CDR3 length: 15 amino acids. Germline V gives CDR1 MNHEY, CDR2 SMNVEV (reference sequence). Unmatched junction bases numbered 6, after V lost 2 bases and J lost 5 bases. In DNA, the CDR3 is TGTGCCAGCAGTTTAATGTGGGAGGGGAACAATGAGCAGTTCTTC. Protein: CASSLMWEGNNEQFF.

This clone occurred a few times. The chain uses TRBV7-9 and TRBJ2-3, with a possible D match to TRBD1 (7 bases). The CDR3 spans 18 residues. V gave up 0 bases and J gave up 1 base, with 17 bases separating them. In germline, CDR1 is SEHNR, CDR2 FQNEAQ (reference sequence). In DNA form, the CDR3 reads TGTGCCAGCAGCTTAGCGAGCACAGGGGACTGGGGCACAGATACGCAGTATTTT. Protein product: CASSLASTGDWGTDTQYF.

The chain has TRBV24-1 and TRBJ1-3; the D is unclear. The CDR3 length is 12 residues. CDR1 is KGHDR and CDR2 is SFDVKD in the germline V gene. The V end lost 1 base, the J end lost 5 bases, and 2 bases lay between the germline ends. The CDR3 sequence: CATSDFRNTIYF. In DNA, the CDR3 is TGTGCCACCAGTGATTTTAGAAACACCATATATTTT.

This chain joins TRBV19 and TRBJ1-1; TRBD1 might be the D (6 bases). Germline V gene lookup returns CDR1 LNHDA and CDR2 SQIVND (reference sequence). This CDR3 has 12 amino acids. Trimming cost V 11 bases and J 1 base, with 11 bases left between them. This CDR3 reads CAARTANTEAFF. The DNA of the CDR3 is TGTGCCGCACGGACAGCGAACACTGAAGCTTTCTTT.

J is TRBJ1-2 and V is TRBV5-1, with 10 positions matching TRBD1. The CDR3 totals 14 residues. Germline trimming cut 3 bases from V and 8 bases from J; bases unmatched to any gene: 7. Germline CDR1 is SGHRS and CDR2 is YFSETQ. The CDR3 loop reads CASSSSGTGDGYTF. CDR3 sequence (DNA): TGCGCCAGCAGCTCCTCCGGGACAGGGGACGGCTACACCTTC.

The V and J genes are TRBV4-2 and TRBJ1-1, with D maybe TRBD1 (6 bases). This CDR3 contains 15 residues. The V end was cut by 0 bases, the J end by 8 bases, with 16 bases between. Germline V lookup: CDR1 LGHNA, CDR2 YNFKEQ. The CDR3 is CASSQEDRLNGEAFF. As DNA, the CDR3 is TGTGCCAGCAGCCAAGAAGACAGGCTGAACGGGGAAGCTTTCTTT.

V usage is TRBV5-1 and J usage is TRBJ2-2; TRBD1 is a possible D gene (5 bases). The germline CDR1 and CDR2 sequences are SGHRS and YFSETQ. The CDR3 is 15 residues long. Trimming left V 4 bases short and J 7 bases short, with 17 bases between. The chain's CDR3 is CASSTFDRIRGELFF. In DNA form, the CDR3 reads TGCGCCAGCAGCACGTTTGACAGAATTCGCGGGGAGCTGTTTTTT.

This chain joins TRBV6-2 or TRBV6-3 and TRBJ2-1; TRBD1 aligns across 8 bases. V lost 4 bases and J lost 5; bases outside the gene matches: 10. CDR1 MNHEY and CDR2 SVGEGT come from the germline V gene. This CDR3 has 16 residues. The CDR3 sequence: CASSFPGTGNDNEQFF. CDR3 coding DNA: TGTGCCAGCAGTTTCCCCGGGACAGGTAACGACAATGAGCAGTTCTTC.

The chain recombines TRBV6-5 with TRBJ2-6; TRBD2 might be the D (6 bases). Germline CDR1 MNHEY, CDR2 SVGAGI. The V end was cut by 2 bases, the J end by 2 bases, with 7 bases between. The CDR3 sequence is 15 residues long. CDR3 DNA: TGTGCCAGCAGTTACGGGGGGACTGGGGCCAACGTCCTGACTTTC. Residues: CASSYGGTGANVLTF.

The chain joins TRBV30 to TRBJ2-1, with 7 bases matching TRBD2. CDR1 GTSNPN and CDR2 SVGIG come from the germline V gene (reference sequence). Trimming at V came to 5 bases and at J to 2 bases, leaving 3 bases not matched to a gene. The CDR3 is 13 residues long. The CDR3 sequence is CAWRGSPYNEQFF. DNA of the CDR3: TGTGCCTGGCGCGGGAGTCCCTACAATGAGCAGTTCTTC.

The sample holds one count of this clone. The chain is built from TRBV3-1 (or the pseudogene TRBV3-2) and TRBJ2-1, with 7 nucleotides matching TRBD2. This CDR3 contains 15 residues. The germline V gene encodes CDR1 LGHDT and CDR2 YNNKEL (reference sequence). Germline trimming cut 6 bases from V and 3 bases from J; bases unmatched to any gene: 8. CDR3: CASSTVASGYNEQFF. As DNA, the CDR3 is TGTGCCAGCAGTACCGTAGCTAGCGGCTACAATGAGCAGTTCTTC.